The 24 T cell receptor beta chains below come from one sample, sequenced in a study of blood T cell repertoires in COVID-19. TCRdb's copy holds only in-frame clones and misses some; the assay was immunoSEQ multiplex PCR. The sample holds just over 300,000 clones, approximately 84% seen once. The sample was PBMCs or T cells enriched from blood (not recorded which). These receptor sequences come from a man aged 25-40 years who had recovered from COVID-19.

The rearrangement joins TRBV25-1 to TRBJ1-2; TRBD1 matches at 9 bases. Germline V CDR1 and CDR2: MGHDK, SYGVNS. V trimming: 5 bases; J trimming: 8 bases; junction bases outside the gene matches: 9. This CDR3 region has 14 residues. CDR3 in amino acids: CASSPTQGAGGYTF. CDR3 DNA: TGTGCCAGCAGTCCGACACAGGGGGCGGGCGGCTACACCTTC.

V gene TRBV5-4 combines with J gene TRBJ2-7; 11 bases match TRBD2. Germline V CDR1 and CDR2: SGHNT, YYREEE (reference sequence). This CDR3 has 17 amino acids. Germline trimming cut 2 bases from V and 2 bases from J; bases unmatched to any gene: 9. CDR3 nucleotide sequence: TGTGCCAGCAGCTTCGCCCCGGGACTAGCGGATCCCTACGAGCAGTACTTC. Its translation is CASSFAPGLADPYEQYF.

The rearrangement joins TRBV5-3 to TRBJ2-5, with D possibly matching TRBD2 (6 bases). TRBV5-3 is classed as an ORF, of uncertain function. The CDR3 loop spans 17 amino acids. V dropped 1 base and J dropped 5 bases, with 21 bases sitting between them. The CDR3 spells CARSLPSREWSRETQYF. The CDR3 DNA reads TGTGCCAGAAGCTTGCCCAGTCGGGAGTGGTCAAGGGAGACCCAGTACTTC.

The J gene is TRBJ1-5, the V gene TRBV30; a weak D match, TRBD1 (6 bases). Looked up from germline, CDR1 is GTSNPN and CDR2 is SVGIG (reference sequence). The CDR3 is 14 residues long. V was cut by 0 bases and J by 6 bases, with 12 bases left in between. The CDR3 region has the DNA TGTGCCTGGAGTGTACTAGGGGGGGTTCAGCCCCAGCATTTT. This gives the protein CAWSVLGGVQPQHF.

The genes are TRBV25-1 and TRBJ2-7, with 9 bases that match TRBD1. The CDR3 runs 14 residues. Germline CDR1 and CDR2: MGHDK and SYGVNS. Trimming at V came to 5 bases and at J to 5 bases, leaving 7 bases not matched to a gene. DNA for the CDR3: TGTGCCAGCAGTCGTGGGACAGGGCTCCACGAGCAGTACTTC. Translation gives CASSRGTGLHEQYF.

This clone was recorded once. The chain links TRBV5-1 to TRBJ2-7, with a weak D call TRBD1 (5 bases). This CDR3 is 13 amino acids long. V was shortened by 5 bases and J by 0 bases, with 9 bases between the two germline ends. CDR1 is SGHRS, CDR2 YFSETQ, per germline. The CDR3 nucleotides read TGCGCCAGCAGATCACAGGTCTCCTACGAGCAGTACTTC. The encoded protein is CASRSQVSYEQYF.

The chain carries TRBV27 and TRBJ1-2; 7 bases are shared with TRBD1. CDR1 MNHEY and CDR2 SMNVEV come from the germline V gene (reference sequence). V shed 3 bases, J shed 8 bases, and the junction held 6 bases outside the gene matches. The CDR3 is 13 amino acids. CDR3 DNA: TGTGCCAGCAGTTTCTCCGACAGGGCCGGCTACACCTTC. Its protein is CASSFSDRAGYTF.

This CDR3 reads CAWSGEDGYTF. CDR3 bases: TGTGCCTGGTCGGGGGAGGATGGCTACACCTTC. The chain uses TRBV30 and TRBJ1-2; D possibly corresponds to TRBD1 (5 bases). The germline CDR1 and CDR2 sequences are GTSNPN and SVGIG (reference sequence). V dropped 5 bases and J dropped 6 bases, with 10 bases sitting between them. This CDR3 contains 11 residues.

Only one count was recorded for this clone. V and J are TRBV12-5 and TRBJ2-7, with 7 bases fitting TRBD2. Unmatched junction bases numbered 10, after V lost 3 bases and J lost 2 bases. Looked up from germline, CDR1 is LGHNT and CDR2 is FRNRAP. CDR3 length: 16 amino acids. In DNA, the CDR3 is TGTGCTAGTGGTTTCTGGCTAGCGGAACTCCCCTACGAGCAGTACTTC. Residues: CASGFWLAELPYEQYF.

This clone was seen once. The V call is TRBV5-1, the J call TRBJ1-4, with 7 bases aligning to TRBD1. With V trimmed by 4 bases and J by 5 bases, 11 bases remained unmatched. CDR3 size: 16 residues. CDR1 and CDR2 (germline): SGHRS, YFSETQ. For the CDR3, the DNA is TGCGCCAGCAGCCGAGGGGGACAGAGATACAATGAAAAACTGTTTTTT. Translating it yields CASSRGGQRYNEKLFF.

CDR3 nucleotides: TGTGCCAGCAGCCTTACTAGCGGGAGGTACAATGAGCAGTTCTTC. This sequence encodes CASSLTSGRYNEQFF. The chain is built from TRBV25-1 and TRBJ2-1; 12 positions agree with TRBD2. V shed 6 bases, J shed 4 bases, and the junction held 4 bases outside the gene matches. The germline gives CDR1 MGHDK, CDR2 SYGVNS. This CDR3 comprises 15 residues.

CDR3 loop: CASSLDWKNEQFF. The CDR3 DNA sequence: TGTGCCAGTAGTCTGGACTGGAAAAATGAGCAGTTCTTC. The chain links TRBV19 to TRBJ2-1, with D perhaps TRBD2 (5 bases). V lost 5 bases and J 7 bases, leaving 12 bases between the germline ends. Germline CDR1 is LNHDA and CDR2 is SQIVND (reference sequence). This CDR3 has 13 amino acids.

This clone has more than one count but fewer than ten. This rearrangement joins TRBV27 to TRBJ2-7, with 10 bases matching TRBD1. Germline CDR1 is MNHEY and CDR2 is SMNVEV (reference sequence). The V gene end was trimmed by 2 bases and the J gene end by 3 bases; junction bases not matched to a gene: 10. The CDR3 has 17 amino acids. The CDR3 sequence is CASSLHGSGTGDYEQYF. For the CDR3, the DNA is TGTGCCAGCAGTTTACACGGGTCAGGGACAGGGGACTACGAGCAGTACTTC.

This chain joins TRBV30 and TRBJ1-5; TRBD1 aligns across 9 bases. Germline CDR1 and CDR2: GTSNPN and SVGIG (reference sequence). Trimming removed 1 base from V and 1 base from J; junction bases left unmatched: 2. This CDR3 is built from 15 residues. The CDR3 is CAWSAQGASNQPQHF. Here the CDR3 DNA reads TGTGCCTGGAGTGCACAGGGGGCCAGCAATCAGCCCCAGCATTTT.

This chain uses TRBV28 with TRBJ1-5; the D gene is possibly TRBD1 (6 bases). The CDR3 has 15 residues. Germline V gene sequence: CDR1 MDHEN, CDR2 SYDVKM. Trimming cost V 3 bases and J 2 bases, with 11 bases left between them. The CDR3 nucleotides are TGTGCCAGCAGTTTCACAGGGATTCGCAATCAGCCCCAGCATTTT. It specifies CASSFTGIRNQPQHF. Full variable domain (missing parts from reference TRBV28 and TRBJ1-5): DVKVTQSSRYLVKRTGEKVFLECVQDMDHENMFWYRQDPGLGLRLIYFSYDVKMKEKGDIPEGYSVSREKKERFSLILESASTNQTSMYLCASSFTGIRNQPQHFGDGTRLSIL.

This clone was recorded only once. CDR3 sequence reads: CATTNNRGEQPQHF. The CDR3, as DNA: TGTGCCACTACCAACAACAGGGGGGAGCAGCCCCAGCATTTT. This chain joins TRBV19 and TRBJ1-5; 8 nucleotides align to TRBD1. Unmatched junction bases numbered 12, after V lost 10 bases and J lost 7 bases. The CDR3 runs to 14 residues. The germline gives CDR1 LNHDA, CDR2 SQIVND (reference sequence).

This rearrangement joins TRBV3-1 (or the pseudogene TRBV3-2) to TRBJ1-1, with TRBD1 as a possible D gene (6 bases). The germline V and J ends were trimmed by 4 bases and 3 bases, with 24 bases remaining between them. The V gene's germline CDR1 is LGHDT and CDR2 YNNKEL (reference sequence). The CDR3 covers 18 residues. DNA of the CDR3: TGTGCCAGCAGCCCGACCCTCCGGGACATGTCATTGGACACTGAAGCTTTCTTT. This codes for CASSPTLRDMSLDTEAFF.

The chain uses TRBV10-3 and TRBJ2-7; 9 bases map to TRBD2. Trimming cost V 0 bases and J 3 bases; bases outside gene matches: 3. The CDR3 length is 15 residues. Germline CDR1 is ENHRY and CDR2 is SYGVKD. DNA for the CDR3: TGTGCCATCAGTGAGTCCGCAGCGGGGGGCTACGAGCAGTACTTC. Translating gives CAISESAAGGYEQYF.

The V and J genes are TRBV19 and TRBJ2-5; 8 bases are shared with TRBD1. The length of the CDR3 is 15 residues. V lost 2 bases and J lost 3; bases outside the gene matches: 5. Germline V gene data show CDR1 as LNHDA and CDR2 as SQIVND (reference sequence). The CDR3 sequence: CASSIWETGEETQYF. The CDR3 DNA sequence: TGTGCCAGTAGTATATGGGAGACAGGGGAAGAGACCCAGTACTTC.

This rearrangement joins TRBV5-1 to TRBJ1-2, with TRBD1 matching over 7 bases. J was trimmed by 7 bases and V by 4 bases; bases with no gene match: 7. The CDR3 is made up of 13 amino acids. CDR1 and CDR2 (germline): SGHRS, YFSETQ. The CDR3 spells CASSLGTDTGYTF. The CDR3 coding sequence is TGCGCCAGCAGCCTGGGGACAGATACTGGCTACACCTTC.

V and J are TRBV6-1 and TRBJ2-7; D is undetermined. There are 15 residues in the CDR3. Between the trimmed V and J ends, which lost 0 bases and 4 bases, there was a span of 13 bases. Germline CDR1 reads MNHNS; CDR2 reads SASEGT. The CDR3 DNA sequence: TGTGCCAGCAGTGAAGCGGTACTACTTGGGTACGAGCAGTACTTC. Its translation is CASSEAVLLGYEQYF.

The chain carries TRBV7-2 and TRBJ2-1; the match to TRBD2 covers 9 bases. Germline V gives CDR1 SGHTA, CDR2 FQGNSA. The V gene end was trimmed by 0 bases and the J gene end by 4 bases; junction bases not matched to a gene: 16. This CDR3 contains 20 residues. The CDR3 region is CASSLAPNTVSGRMYNEQFF. The CDR3 nucleotides are TGTGCCAGCAGCTTAGCCCCCAATACAGTTAGCGGGAGAATGTACAATGAGCAGTTCTTC.

This chain joins TRBV3-1 (or the pseudogene TRBV3-2) and TRBJ1-6; 9 bases align to TRBD1. The CDR3 loop spans 17 amino acids. Germline trimming cut 3 bases from V and 5 bases from J; bases unmatched to any gene: 8. Germline CDR1 reads LGHDT; CDR2 reads YNNKEL (reference sequence). CDR3 bases: TGTGCCAGCAGCCACAGCCCGGGACAGGGAAATAATTCACCCCTCCACTTT. Translating it yields CASSHSPGQGNNSPLHF.

This rearrangement joins TRBV3-1 (or the pseudogene TRBV3-2) to TRBJ1-3; D may be TRBD1 (6 bases). CDR3 length: 13 residues. With 1 base removed from V and 11 bases from J, the gap between germline ends came to 12 bases. CDR1 is LGHDT and CDR2 is YNNKEL in the germline V gene (reference sequence). The CDR3 sequence: CASSQALGGAIYF. CDR3 nucleotides: TGTGCCAGCAGCCAAGCCCTAGGGGGGGCCATATATTTT.